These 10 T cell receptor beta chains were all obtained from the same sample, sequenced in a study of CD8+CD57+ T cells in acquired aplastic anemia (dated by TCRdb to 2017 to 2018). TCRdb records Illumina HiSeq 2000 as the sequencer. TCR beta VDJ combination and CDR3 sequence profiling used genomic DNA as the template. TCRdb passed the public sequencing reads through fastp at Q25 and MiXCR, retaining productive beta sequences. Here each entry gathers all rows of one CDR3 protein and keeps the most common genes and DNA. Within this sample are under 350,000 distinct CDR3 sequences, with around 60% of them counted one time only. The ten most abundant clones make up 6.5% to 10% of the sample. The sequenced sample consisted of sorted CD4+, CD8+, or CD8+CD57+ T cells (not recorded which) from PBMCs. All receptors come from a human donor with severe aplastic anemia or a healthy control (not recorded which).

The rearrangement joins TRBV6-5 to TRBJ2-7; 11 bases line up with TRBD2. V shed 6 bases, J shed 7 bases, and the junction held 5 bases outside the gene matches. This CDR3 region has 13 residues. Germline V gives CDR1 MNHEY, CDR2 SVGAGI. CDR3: CASRERLAGEQYF. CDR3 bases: TGTGCCAGCAGGGAGAGACTAGCGGGGGAGCAGTACTTC.

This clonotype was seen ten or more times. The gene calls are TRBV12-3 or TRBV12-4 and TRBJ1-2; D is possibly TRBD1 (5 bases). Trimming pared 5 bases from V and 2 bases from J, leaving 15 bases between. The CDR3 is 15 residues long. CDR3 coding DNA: TGTGCCAGCAGTCCAAAGGGGCAGGGCAACTATGGCTACACCTTC. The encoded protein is CASSPKGQGNYGYTF.

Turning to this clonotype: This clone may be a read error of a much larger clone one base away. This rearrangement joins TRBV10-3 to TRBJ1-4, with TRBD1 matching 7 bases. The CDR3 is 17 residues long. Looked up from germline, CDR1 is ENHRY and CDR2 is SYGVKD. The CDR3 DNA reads TGTGCCATCAGTGAGTGTAGGGTGACAGGGCGGGATGAAGAACTGTTTTTT. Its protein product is CAISECRVTGRDEELFF.

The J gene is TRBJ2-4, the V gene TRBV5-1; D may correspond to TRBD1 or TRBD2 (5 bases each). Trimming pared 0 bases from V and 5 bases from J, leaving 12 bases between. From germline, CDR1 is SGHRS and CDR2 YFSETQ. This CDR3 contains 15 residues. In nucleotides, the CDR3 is TGCGCCAGCAGCTTGGCCCCAGGGACCGAAAACATTCAGTACTTC. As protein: CASSLAPGTENIQYF. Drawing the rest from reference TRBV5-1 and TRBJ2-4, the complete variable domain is KAGVTQTPRYLIKTRGQQVTLSCSPISGHRSVSWYQQTPGQGLQFLFEYFSETQRNKGNFPGRFSGRQFSNSRSEMNVSTLELGDSALYLCASSLAPGTENIQYFGAGTRLSVL.

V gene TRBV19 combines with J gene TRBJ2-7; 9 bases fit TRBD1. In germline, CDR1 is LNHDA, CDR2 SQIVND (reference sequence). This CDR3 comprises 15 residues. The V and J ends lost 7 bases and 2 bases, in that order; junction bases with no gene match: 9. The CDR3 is CASTPTGTGPYEQYF. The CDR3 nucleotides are TGTGCCAGTACCCCAACCGGGACAGGGCCCTACGAGCAGTACTTC.

The CDR3 DNA reads TGCGCCAGCAGCCAAGAAATGGACTCCTACGAGCAGTACTTC. Protein sequence: CASSQEMDSYEQYF. The rearrangement joins TRBV4-1 to TRBJ2-7; D gene uncertain. Germline values: CDR1 MGHRA, CDR2 YSYEKL. This CDR3 is 14 amino acids long. V dropped 0 bases and J dropped 0 bases, with 6 bases sitting between them.

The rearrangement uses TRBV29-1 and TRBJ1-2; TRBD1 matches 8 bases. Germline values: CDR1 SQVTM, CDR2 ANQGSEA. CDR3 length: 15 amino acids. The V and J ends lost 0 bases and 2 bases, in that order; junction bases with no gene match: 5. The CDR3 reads CSVEDRQGANYGYTF. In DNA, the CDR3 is TGCAGCGTTGAAGATCGGCAGGGGGCGAACTATGGCTACACCTTC.

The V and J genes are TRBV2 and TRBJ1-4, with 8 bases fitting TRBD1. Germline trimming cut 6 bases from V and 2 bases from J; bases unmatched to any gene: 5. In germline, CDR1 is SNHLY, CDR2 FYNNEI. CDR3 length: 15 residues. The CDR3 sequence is CASRQGAGTNEKLFF. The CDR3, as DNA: TGTGCCAGCAGGCAGGGGGCAGGGACTAATGAAAAACTGTTTTTT.

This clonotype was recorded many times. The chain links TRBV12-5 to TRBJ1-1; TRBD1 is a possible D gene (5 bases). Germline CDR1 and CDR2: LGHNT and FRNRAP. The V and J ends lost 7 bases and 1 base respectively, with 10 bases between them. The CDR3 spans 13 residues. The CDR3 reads CASAPGRNTEAFF. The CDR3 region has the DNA TGTGCTAGTGCCCCGGGACGGAACACTGAAGCTTTCTTT.

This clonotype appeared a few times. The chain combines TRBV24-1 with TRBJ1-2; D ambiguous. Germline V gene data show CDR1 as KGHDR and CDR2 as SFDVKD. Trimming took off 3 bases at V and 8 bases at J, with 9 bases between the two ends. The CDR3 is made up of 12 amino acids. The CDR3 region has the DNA TGTGCCACCAGTGATGGGATAGGAGGCTACACCTTC. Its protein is CATSDGIGGYTF.